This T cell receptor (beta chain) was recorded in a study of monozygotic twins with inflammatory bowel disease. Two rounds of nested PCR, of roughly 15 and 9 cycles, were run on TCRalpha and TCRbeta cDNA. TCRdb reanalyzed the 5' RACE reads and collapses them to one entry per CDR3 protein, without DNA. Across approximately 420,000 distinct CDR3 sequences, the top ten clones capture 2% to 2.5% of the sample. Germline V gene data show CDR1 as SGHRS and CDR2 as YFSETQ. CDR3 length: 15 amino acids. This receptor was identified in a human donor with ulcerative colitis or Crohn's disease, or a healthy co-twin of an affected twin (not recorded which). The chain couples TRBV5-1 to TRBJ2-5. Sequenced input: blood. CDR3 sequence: CASSATRGSEETQYF.